The rows below give T cell receptor beta chains drawn from one sample of a study of cytomegalovirus exposure and HLA in healthy donors. Clones were sequenced by immunoSEQ multiplex PCR, and TCRdb holds only the in-frame ones, with some missing. The repertoire has some 150,000 clones, approximately 82% of them found once; the top ten carry under 8.5%. Sequencing used PBMCs. Source of these receptors: a woman in her 50s in good health and CMV-seropositive. CDR3s include the opening cysteine and the closing phenylalanine or tryptophan. The D gene is left open where the match is weak. Clone size is shown for a subset of rows, as once, few, many or a class of expanded clone.

clone size: .; D gene: .; J gene: TRBJ1-1; V gene: TRBV6-5; CDR3 DNA: TGTGCCAGCACGGAGGGCAATGAAGCTTTCTTT; CDR3 protein: CASTEGNEAFF
clone size: .; D gene: .; J gene: TRBJ1-1; V gene: TRBV5-4; CDR3 DNA: TGTGCCAGCAGCTTGGATCAACTCACTGAAGCTTTCTTT; CDR3 protein: CASSLDQLTEAFF
clone size: few; D gene: TRBD1; J gene: TRBJ2-6; V gene: TRBV30; CDR3 DNA: TGTGCCTGGAGCAAGGGGCAGGGGGCTATCTCTGGGGCCAACGTCCTGACTTTC; CDR3 protein: CAWSKGQGAISGANVLTF
clone size: .; D gene: .; J gene: TRBJ2-7; V gene: TRBV4-1; CDR3 DNA: TGCGCCAGCAGCCAAGATCGCTACTACGAGCAGTACTTC; CDR3 protein: CASSQDRYYEQYF
clone size: .; D gene: .; J gene: TRBJ1-2; V gene: TRBV2; CDR3 DNA: TGTGCCAGCAGCCTTAGACAGTCCCTACTATTGTATGGCTACACCTTC; CDR3 protein: CASSLRQSLLLYGYTF
clone size: once; D gene: TRBD2; J gene: TRBJ2-3; V gene: TRBV7-2; CDR3 DNA: TGTGCCAGCAGCGCAGACCTAGCGGGGGGCGGGGATACGCAGTATTTT; CDR3 protein: CASSADLAGGGDTQYF
clone size: .; D gene: .; J gene: TRBJ2-7; V gene: TRBV7-9; CDR3 DNA: TGTGCCAGCAGCTCCCAGGGCGGGGTCACCTACGAGCAGCACTTC; CDR3 protein: CASSSQGGVTYEQHF
clone size: .; D gene: .; J gene: TRBJ1-2; V gene: TRBV7-9; CDR3 DNA: TGTGCCAGCAGCTTAGATCCCCAGTACTATGGCTACACCTTC; CDR3 protein: CASSLDPQYYGYTF
clone size: .; D gene: .; J gene: TRBJ1-2; V gene: TRBV2; CDR3 DNA: TGTGCCAGCAGTGACAGGCTTAGGGGATATGGCTACACCTTC; CDR3 protein: CASSDRLRGYGYTF
clone size: .; D gene: .; J gene: TRBJ1-1; V gene: TRBV6-5; CDR3 DNA: TGTGCCAGCAGCGCAGGACTCCTGAACACTGAGGCTTTCTTT; CDR3 protein: CASSAGLLNTEAFF
clone size: .; D gene: .; J gene: TRBJ2-5; V gene: TRBV5-6; CDR3 DNA: TGTGCCAGCAGCTTACAGGGAGTAGAGACCCAGTACTTC; CDR3 protein: CASSLQGVETQYF
clone size: .; D gene: TRBD2; J gene: TRBJ2-1; V gene: TRBV7-9; CDR3 DNA: TGTGCCAGCAGCTTATCCCCCCGCGGGGGGTCTAATGAGCAGTTCTTC; CDR3 protein: CASSLSPRGGSNEQFF
clone size: .; D gene: TRBD2; J gene: TRBJ2-1; V gene: TRBV5-1; CDR3 DNA: TGCGCCAGCAGCCTGGGACTAGCGGGGGAGTCCTACAATGAGCAGTTCTTC; CDR3 protein: CASSLGLAGESYNEQFF
clone size: .; D gene: TRBD2; J gene: TRBJ2-3; V gene: TRBV11-2; CDR3 DNA: TGTGCCAGCAGCCCAGGGACTAGACTCGATACGCAGTATTTT; CDR3 protein: CASSPGTRLDTQYF